Presented here are 22 T cell receptor beta chains from one specimen sequenced in a study of blood T cell repertoires in COVID-19 (dated by TCRdb to 2020 to 2021). Library creation used the immunoSEQ multiplex PCR assay. Imported from immuneACCESS, the table was reduced by TCRdb to in-frame sequences with V and J called. These copies leave out some clones; in studies compared against another copy, an unresolved V gene accounts for under half, and the cause of the remainder is not known. This sample has 120,000 or so clones in its table, and about 86% of those were observed once. The ten largest clones capture more than 5% of the sample. The sample comprised peripheral blood. Receptor source: a man older than 75 with active or convalescent COVID-19.

The chain employs TRBV4-1 and TRBJ2-6; tentative D call: TRBD1 (5 bases). V lost 4 bases and J lost 2, with 18 bases in between. Per germline, CDR1 MGHRA and CDR2 YSYEKL. CDR3 length: 18 amino acids. The CDR3 protein is CASSPTPTEQAGANVLTF. The DNA of the CDR3 is TGCGCCAGCAGCCCTACCCCGACCGAACAGGCTGGGGCCAACGTCCTGACTTTC.

The gene calls are TRBV3-1 (or the pseudogene TRBV3-2) and TRBJ1-2, with TRBD1 as a possible D gene (5 bases). The CDR3 has 15 residues. V dropped 1 base and J dropped 6 bases, with 15 bases sitting between them. Germline lookup yields CDR1 LGHDT and CDR2 YNNKEL (reference sequence). The DNA of the CDR3 is TGTGCCAGCAGCCAAGGGCCTCAGGGTGAAAATGGCTACACCTTC. As protein: CASSQGPQGENGYTF.

DNA of the CDR3: TGTGCCAGCAGCTCCAGGGGATTTGGCTACACCTTC. It codes for CASSSRGFGYTF. V usage is TRBV5-4 and J usage is TRBJ1-2, with a weak D call TRBD1 (6 bases). V was clipped by 3 bases and J by 7 bases, with 10 bases between them. The CDR3 spans 12 residues. Per germline, CDR1 SGHNT and CDR2 YYREEE (reference sequence).

The rearrangement links TRBV11-2 to TRBJ2-3, with 9 nucleotides matching TRBD2. CDR1 is SGHAT, CDR2 FQNNGV, per germline. The V segment lost 3 bases and the J segment 0 bases; nucleotides outside the gene matches: 7. The CDR3 spans 17 residues. The chain's CDR3 is CASSFMTSGYSTDTQYF. CDR3 nucleotide sequence: TGTGCCAGCAGCTTCATGACTAGCGGCTATAGCACAGATACGCAGTATTTT.

The chain joins TRBV7-2 to TRBJ2-5; TRBD1 is a possible D gene (5 bases). The CDR3 is 13 residues long. V shed 1 base and J shed 8 bases, with 11 bases lying between them. The germline V gene encodes CDR1 SGHTA and CDR2 FQGNSA. CDR3 coding DNA: TGTGCCAGCAGCTTAGGAACAGGCGCAACCCAGTACTTC. Protein sequence: CASSLGTGATQYF.

The chain combines TRBV20-1 with TRBJ2-5, with D possibly TRBD1 on 6 matching bases. Looked up from germline, CDR1 is DFQATT and CDR2 is SNEGSKA (reference sequence). Trimming cost V 3 bases and J 5 bases, with 16 bases left between them. The CDR3 has 14 amino acids. The CDR3 protein is CSASVEGGRETQYF. The CDR3 nucleotides are TGCAGTGCTAGTGTAGAAGGGGGAAGGGAGACCCAGTACTTC.

This chain links TRBV28 with TRBJ1-5; 8 bases align to TRBD1. CDR1 and CDR2 from the germline V gene are MDHEN and SYDVKM. This CDR3 has 16 amino acids. The V and J ends lost 6 bases and 6 bases, in that order; junction bases with no gene match: 13. The CDR3 sequence is CASRPPPGQEVQPQHF. Written as DNA, the CDR3 is TGTGCCAGCAGGCCCCCCCCGGGACAGGAGGTTCAGCCCCAGCATTTT.

The chain combines TRBV13 with TRBJ2-1; D is perhaps TRBD2 (6 bases). Germline V CDR1 and CDR2: PRHDT, FYEKMQ (reference sequence). V dropped 4 bases and J dropped 3 bases, with 16 bases sitting between them. The CDR3 has 16 amino acids. Here the CDR3 DNA reads TGTGCCAGCAGCTACTACACTTCGACTAGCTACAATGAGCAGTTCTTC. This codes for CASSYYTSTSYNEQFF.

J is TRBJ1-3 and V is TRBV7-9; TRBD1 matches at 7 bases. Germline CDR1 SEHNR, CDR2 FQNEAQ (reference sequence). J was trimmed by 1 base and V by 6 bases; bases with no gene match: 12. CDR3 length: 17 residues. The CDR3 DNA follows: TGTGCCAGCAGACACAAGGAGACAGGGTTGTCTGGAAACACCATATATTTT. It encodes CASRHKETGLSGNTIYF.

The chain couples TRBV28 to TRBJ1-6; D is perhaps TRBD1 (6 bases). The CDR3 consists of 13 residues. V shed 5 bases and J shed 10 bases, with 12 bases lying between them. Germline values: CDR1 MDHEN, CDR2 SYDVKM. As DNA, the CDR3 is TGTGCCAGCAGTCAAACCAGGGGATCACCCCTCCACTTT. It translates to CASSQTRGSPLHF.

This chain connects TRBV5-6 to TRBJ2-7; D gene unclear. Germline lookup yields CDR1 SGHDT and CDR2 YYEEEE. Trimming took off 2 bases at V and 3 bases at J, with 6 bases between the two ends. The CDR3 contains 12 residues. The CDR3 sequence is CASSLWSYEQYF. CDR3 nucleotide sequence: TGTGCCAGCAGCTTATGGAGCTACGAGCAGTACTTC.

Written as DNA, the CDR3 is TGTGCCAGCAGCGCGATTCCCTCCGGAGATACGCAGTATTTT. The encoded protein is CASSAIPSGDTQYF. The chain employs TRBV9 and TRBJ2-3; the D is unclear. The V gene lost 3 bases and the J gene lost 5 bases, with 13 bases spanning the gap. CDR3 size: 14 residues. The germline V gene has CDR1 SGDLS and CDR2 YYNGEE.

V is TRBV3-1 (or the pseudogene TRBV3-2) and J is TRBJ2-6; weak D call: TRBD2 (5 bases). This CDR3 spans 16 amino acids. V was cut by 0 bases and J by 1 base, with 7 bases left in between. Germline CDR1 reads LGHDT; CDR2 reads YNNKEL (reference sequence). As DNA, the CDR3 is TGTGCCAGCAGCCAAGAACGGGGTTCTGGGGCCAACGTCCTGACTTTC. Translated: CASSQERGSGANVLTF.

This chain connects TRBV29-1 to TRBJ2-7, with 11 nucleotides matching TRBD1. The CDR3 totals 13 residues. Germline V gene sequence: CDR1 SQVTM, CDR2 ANQGSEA. V lost 7 bases, J lost 9 bases, and 11 bases stayed unmatched. The CDR3 nucleotides are TGCAGCGCGATCGGACAGGGGGCGCAAGGGCAGTACTTC. Its protein is CSAIGQGAQGQYF.

J is TRBJ2-7 and V is TRBV28; D not resolved. The CDR3 covers 11 residues. V was cut by 6 bases and J by 2 bases, with 5 bases left in between. Germline-derived CDR1 and CDR2 are MDHEN and SYDVKM. CDR3 amino acids: CASRSAYEQYF. DNA for the CDR3: TGTGCCAGCAGATCGGCCTACGAGCAGTACTTC.

The chain recombines TRBV2 with TRBJ1-5, with 7 bases matching TRBD1. The V segment lost 6 bases and the J segment 1 base; nucleotides outside the gene matches: 6. The CDR3 is 15 residues long. Germline V lookup: CDR1 SNHLY, CDR2 FYNNEI. CDR3 loop: CASSRGVGSNQPQHF. The CDR3 bases are TGTGCCAGCAGCAGGGGGGTGGGGAGCAATCAGCCCCAGCATTTT.

V gene TRBV12-3 or TRBV12-4 combines with J gene TRBJ2-5; no definite D call. V shed 2 bases and J shed 9 bases, with 13 bases lying between them. This CDR3 is 13 amino acids long. The CDR3 DNA sequence: TGTGCCAGCAGTTTAATTCCGCCTGGAGCCCAGTACTTC. Translated: CASSLIPPGAQYF.

The chain joins TRBV5-4 to TRBJ1-2, with 7 nucleotides matching TRBD1. Looked up from germline, CDR1 is SGHNT and CDR2 is YYREEE (reference sequence). The CDR3 runs to 12 residues. V lost 5 bases and J lost 5; bases outside the gene matches: 3. DNA for the CDR3: TGTGCCAGCAGTCCAGGGGGTTATGGCTACACCTTC. Its protein is CASSPGGYGYTF. The variable domain in full, completed from reference TRBV5-4 and TRBJ1-2, reads ETGVTQSPTHLIKTRGQQVTLRCSSQSGHNTVSWYQQALGQGPQFIFQYYREEENGRGNFPPRFSGLQFPNYSSELNVNALELDDSALYLCASSPGGYGYTFGSGTRLTVV.

The chain recombines TRBV6-5 with TRBJ1-1; TRBD1 agrees at 9 bases. V lost 4 bases and J lost 4; bases outside the gene matches: 7. There are 15 residues in the CDR3. CDR1 MNHEY and CDR2 SVGAGI come from the germline V gene. The CDR3 sequence: CASSWDRVLVTEAFF. In DNA, the CDR3 is TGTGCCAGCAGTTGGGACAGGGTCCTGGTCACTGAAGCTTTCTTT.

The chain joins TRBV4-3 to TRBJ2-5; 8 nucleotides align to TRBD2. The CDR3 loop spans 15 amino acids. V lost 1 base, J lost 5 bases, and 6 bases stayed unmatched. Germline lookup yields CDR1 LGHNA and CDR2 YSLEER. CDR3 sequence: CASSQVAGSSETQYF. CDR3 DNA sequence: TGCGCCAGCAGCCAAGTAGCGGGGAGTTCCGAGACCCAGTACTTC.

The chain recombines TRBV6-2 or TRBV6-3 with TRBJ2-7, with 8 bases aligning to TRBD2. The germline V gene encodes CDR1 MNHEY and CDR2 SVGEGT. This CDR3 is 14 amino acids long. The V segment lost 5 bases and the J segment 7 bases; nucleotides outside the gene matches: 10. CDR3 nucleotide sequence: TGTGCCAGCAGTCAAGCGGGGGCCCAGGGGGAGCAGTACTTC. It translates to CASSQAGAQGEQYF.

The chain uses TRBV2 and TRBJ2-7; a possible D gene is TRBD1 (5 bases). The V and J ends lost 5 bases and 7 bases respectively, with 15 bases between them. The V gene's germline CDR1 is SNHLY and CDR2 FYNNEI. The CDR3 contains 13 residues. The CDR3 protein is CASSPSQKGEQYF. The DNA for the CDR3 is TGTGCCAGCAGTCCCTCACAAAAGGGGGAGCAGTACTTC.